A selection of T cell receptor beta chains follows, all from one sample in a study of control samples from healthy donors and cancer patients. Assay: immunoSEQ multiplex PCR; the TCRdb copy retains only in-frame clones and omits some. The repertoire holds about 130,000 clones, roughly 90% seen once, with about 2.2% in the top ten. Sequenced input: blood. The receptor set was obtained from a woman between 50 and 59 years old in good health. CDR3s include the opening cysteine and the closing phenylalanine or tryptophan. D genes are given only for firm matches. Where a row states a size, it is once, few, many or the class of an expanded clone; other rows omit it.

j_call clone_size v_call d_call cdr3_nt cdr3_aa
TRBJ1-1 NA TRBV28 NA TGTGCCAGCAGTTTTGACCAGGGAAACACTGAAGCTTTCTTT CASSFDQGNTEAFF
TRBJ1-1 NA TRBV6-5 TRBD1 TGTGCCAGCAGCCGTGGGGACAGTCCCACTGAAGCTTTCTTT CASSRGDSPTEAFF
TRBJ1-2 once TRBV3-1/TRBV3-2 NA TGTGCCAGCAGCCAAGATCTCATGGCTTTGTATACCTTC CASSQDLMALYTF
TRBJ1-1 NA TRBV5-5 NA TGTGCCAGCAGCTTGGACAGGGACACTGAAGCTTTCTTT CASSLDRDTEAFF
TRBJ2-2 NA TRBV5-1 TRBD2 TGCGCCAGCACCCCAGCGGGAGGTTCGACCGGGGAGCTGTTTTTT CASTPAGGSTGELFF
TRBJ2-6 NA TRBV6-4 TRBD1 TGTGCCAGCAGTGACTACTACAGGGGGCGCGTGGGTGGATTTAGTGCCAACGTCCTGACTTTC CASSDYYRGRVGGFSANVLTF
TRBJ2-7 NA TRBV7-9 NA TGTGCCAGCAGCTTAGCCGGGTCTTCTTACGAGCAGTACTTC CASSLAGSSYEQYF
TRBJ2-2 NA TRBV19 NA TGTGCCAGTAGTAATACCGGGACCGTCACCGGGGAGCTGTTTTTT CASSNTGTVTGELFF
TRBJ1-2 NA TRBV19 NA TGTGCCAGTAGTATAGGGTCAGGGGCCCGCTATGGCTACACCTTC CASSIGSGARYGYTF
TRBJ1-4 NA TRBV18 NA TGTGCCAGCTCACCGGGAGCAACTAATGAAAAACTGTTTTTT CASSPGATNEKLFF